The clone carrying this T cell receptor (beta chain) was observed many times. The data were obtained in a study of T-cell reconstitution after alpha-beta-depleted transplantation in children. Researchers prepared the TCRbeta library using unique molecular identifiers, the study reports. TCRdb re-called the PCR reads through MiXCR, storing one row per CDR3 protein. The sample lists more than 200,000 distinct CDR3 sequences, under 8.5% occurring once. The CDR3 is 12 residues long. Germline trimming cut 3 bases from V and 6 bases from J; bases unmatched to any gene: 2. CDR1 is SGHAT and CDR2 is FQNNGV in the germline V gene.

The source is a male patient aged 2 to 10 who had a stem cell transplant for acute myeloid leukemia, so the T cells may come from the graft donor. The chain is built from TRBV11-2 and TRBJ2-7, with 7 bases lining up with TRBD2. The specimen comprised PBMCs, mostly from graft donor cells, sampled 360 days after TCRalphabeta/CD19-depleted stem cell transplant. CDR3 loop: CASSLGGGEQYF. DNA for the CDR3: TGTGCCAGCAGCTTGGGGGGGGGCGAGCAGTACTTC.